This TCR beta chain was obtained from a study of OX40 agonist ivuxolimab in advanced cancers. TCRdb's table, derived via immunoSEQ multiplex PCR, lists solely in-frame clones and lacks some. The sample has tens of thousands of clones, about 91% seen once. This CDR3 is built from 13 residues. Germline values: CDR1 SEHNR, CDR2 FQNEAQ (reference sequence). V lost 3 bases and J lost 0, with 5 bases in between. The source material was CD4+ or CD8+ T cells sorted from blood, sampled in a trial of the OX40 agonist ivuxolimab. This receptor was taken from an adult with an advanced solid tumor such as melanoma, head and neck, liver or kidney cancer. The J gene is TRBJ1-2, the V gene TRBV7-9; D not certain. Here the CDR3 reads CASSFPANYGYTF. The CDR3 DNA follows: TGTGCCAGCAGCTTCCCTGCTAACTATGGCTACACCTTC.